Sequencing of this T cell receptor (beta chain) was carried out in a study of T cells in localized non-small cell lung cancer. Findings and limits, study-wide: Uninvolved neighboring lung showed the greatest T cell clonality, exceeding tumor.

About this clone itself: Its antigen is as yet unknown.

The V gene's germline CDR1 is MNHEY and CDR2 SMNVEV (reference sequence). The CDR3 extends over 14 amino acids. V gave up 2 bases and J gave up 5 bases, with 13 bases separating them. Clones were sequenced by immunoSEQ multiplex PCR, and TCRdb holds only the in-frame ones, with some missing. The sample includes fewer than 15,000 clones, approximately 84% of them seen just once. The input for sequencing was peripheral blood, taken before any cancer treatment. The clonotype originates from a male donor aged 60 or over with stage I squamous cell lung carcinoma. V gene TRBV27 combines with J gene TRBJ2-7; D call uncertain. CDR3 loop: CASSLTTNPHEQYF. CDR3 DNA sequence: TGTGCCAGCAGTTTAACAACGAACCCTCACGAGCAGTACTTC.